The next 8 T cell receptor beta chains were all read from a single sample in a study of regulatory T cells in long-lasting Graves disease. Documented time point: newly diagnosed GD, antithyroid drugs for less than 3 months. Making the TCR library involved RNA that had been extracted from PBMCs. Through Arm-PCR of CDR3 regions and iRepertoire HTBI primers, TCR beta libraries were built. One entry per CDR3 protein, called by TCRdb with MiXCR from the multiplex PCR reads. This table holds hundreds of thousands of distinct CDR3 sequences, around 15% found once. The same sample was also studied in work on T cells in Graves' hyperthyroidism and ophthalmopathy.

Sample: peripheral blood mononuclear cells (PBMCs), taken at new diagnosis, from a patient treated with antithyroid drugs. These receptor sequences come from a middle-aged man with Graves disease.

The rearrangement links TRBV29-1 to TRBJ2-5; the D gene is possibly TRBD2 (5 bases). Trimming removed 4 bases from V and 5 bases from J, with 8 bases in between. The CDR3 loop spans 11 amino acids. Germline V CDR1 and CDR2: SQVTM, ANQGSEA. CDR3 protein: CSVAGSETQYF. DNA of the CDR3: TGCAGCGTTGCGGGATCGGAGACCCAGTACTTC. Supplemented by reference TRBV29-1 and TRBJ2-5, the full variable domain reads SAVISQKPSRDICQRGTSLTIQCQVDSQVTMMFWYRQQPGQSLTLIATANQGSEATYESGFVIDKFPISRPNLTFSTLTVSNMSPEDSSIYLCSVAGSETQYFGPGTRLLVL.

This clonotype was seen more than once but under ten times. The gene calls are TRBV5-4 and TRBJ2-3, with a possible D match to TRBD2 (7 bases). V lost 4 bases, J lost 5 bases, and 14 bases lay in between. CDR3 length: 14 amino acids. Germline values: CDR1 SGHNT, CDR2 YYREEE (reference sequence). CDR3 nucleotides: TGTGCCAGCAGCCCCGGGGGGCTCAGAGATACGCAGTATTTT. Translated, it gives CASSPGGLRDTQYF.

The chain links TRBV6-4 to TRBJ2-1; 11 nucleotides agree with TRBD1. Germline loops: CDR1 MRHNA, CDR2 SNTAGT. The CDR3 totals 19 residues. V shed 3 bases, J shed 4 bases, and the junction held 14 bases outside the gene matches. CDR3 sequence (DNA): TGTGCCAGCAGTGAAGCGCTTCTGAGGGACAGGGGGAAGTACAATGAGCAGTTCTTC. Translated: CASSEALLRDRGKYNEQFF.

This chain connects TRBV29-1 to TRBJ1-2; no definite D call. The CDR3 runs to 13 residues. The germline V and J ends were trimmed by 7 bases and 3 bases, with 15 bases remaining between them. Per the germline V gene, CDR1 is SQVTM and CDR2 is ANQGSEA. The CDR3 DNA sequence: TGCAGCGCCGTAGAAGAGCTGTACTATGGCTACACCTTC. This codes for CSAVEELYYGYTF.

This chain connects TRBV27 to TRBJ2-7; 9 bases line up with TRBD1. V lost 5 bases to trimming and J lost 2 bases; unmatched junction nucleotides: 7. CDR1 and CDR2 (germline): MNHEY, SMNVEV (reference sequence). This CDR3 has 15 amino acids. CDR3 nucleotides: TGTGCCAGCAGTCCACACGGGACAGGGACCTACGAGCAGTACTTC. This codes for CASSPHGTGTYEQYF.

The V gene is TRBV10-3, the J gene TRBJ2-1; maybe TRBD1 (6 bases). Deletions cut 8 bases from V and 7 bases from J, with 18 bases between. Germline V gives CDR1 ENHRY, CDR2 SYGVKD. The CDR3 is 14 residues long. The CDR3, as DNA: TGTGCCATCCTGTCGAGGGGGATGGGGAATGAGCAGTTCTTC. This codes for CAILSRGMGNEQFF.

This clonotype was observed a handful of times. The CDR3 nucleotides are TGCAGTGCAACTCAGGGGCCGGATTCACCCCTCCACTTT. Encoded protein: CSATQGPDSPLHF. The chain joins TRBV20-1 to TRBJ1-6, with a weak D call TRBD1 (6 bases). The CDR3 extends over 13 amino acids. The V gene lost 6 bases and the J gene lost 8 bases, with 14 bases spanning the gap. The germline CDR1 and CDR2 sequences are DFQATT and SNEGSKA (reference sequence).

This clonotype was counted many times. This chain joins TRBV6-2 or TRBV6-3 and TRBJ1-5, with 7 bases that match TRBD1. The germline V gene has CDR1 MNHEY and CDR2 SVGEGT. With 6 bases clipped from V and 6 bases from J, the junction kept 14 bases outside the gene matches. The CDR3 consists of 16 residues. CDR3 residues: CASSPGQVATIQPQHF. In nucleotides, the CDR3 is TGTGCCAGCAGCCCAGGACAGGTGGCAACGATTCAGCCCCAGCATTTT.